The rows below give T cell receptor beta chains drawn from one sample of a study of blood T cell repertoires in COVID-19. The data were produced by immunoSEQ multiplex PCR, yet TCRdb's version contains in-frame clones alone and is incomplete. The sample has 250,000 or so clones; around 88% are singletons. Sequences were obtained from peripheral blood. These receptors all stem from a man older than 75 with acute or convalescent COVID-19. CDR3s include the opening cysteine and the closing phenylalanine or tryptophan. Fields, in order: J gene, V gene, D gene, clone size, CDR3 protein, CDR3 DNA. D genes are given only for firm matches. Clone size appears in some rows only: once, few, many, or a class for an expanded clone.

TRBJ1-2 | TRBV2 | NA | NA | CASSSFRGNYGYTF | TGTGCCAGCAGTTCCTTCAGGGGAAACTATGGCTACACCTTC
TRBJ2-5 | TRBV7-8 | TRBD1 | NA | CASSSWGPGQRETQYF | TGTGCCAGCAGCTCCTGGGGGCCGGGACAGAGGGAGACCCAGTACTTC
TRBJ2-7 | TRBV29-1 | TRBD2 | NA | CSVVQAGPHLGEQYF | TGCAGCGTTGTCCAAGCGGGACCCCATTTGGGCGAGCAGTACTTC
TRBJ1-6 | TRBV28 | NA | NA | CASRPSDFGGSPLHF | TGTGCCAGCAGACCGAGCGACTTCGGGGGGTCACCCCTCCACTTT
TRBJ1-6 | TRBV7-6 | NA | NA | CASSADGGSSYNSPLHF | TGTGCCAGCAGCGCAGATGGGGGCAGTTCCTATAATTCACCCCTCCACTTT
TRBJ2-7 | TRBV7-9 | NA | NA | CASSLAGGLGEQYF | TGTGCCAGCAGCTTAGCCGGGGGGCTTGGGGAGCAGTACTTC
TRBJ1-4 | TRBV7-2 | TRBD1 | NA | CASSLDSTGGNEKLFF | TGTGCCAGCAGCTTAGATTCGACAGGGGGTAATGAAAAACTGTTTTTT
TRBJ2-3 | TRBV3-1/TRBV3-2 | NA | NA | CASSRRLDTQYF | TGTGCCAGCAGCCGCAGACTAGATACGCAGTATTTT
TRBJ1-5 | TRBV7-2 | NA | NA | CASSLSDSRNQPQHF | TGTGCCAGCAGCTTATCGGACAGCCGCAATCAGCCCCAGCATTTT
TRBJ1-6 | TRBV4-3 | NA | NA | CASSSQVQTRNSPLHF | TGCGCCAGCAGCTCACAAGTTCAGACACGTAATTCACCCCTCCACTTT
TRBJ1-5 | TRBV19 | NA | few | CASSIGGGRQPQHF | TGTGCCAGTAGTATAGGAGGCGGGAGACAGCCCCAGCATTTT
TRBJ2-1 | TRBV7-3 | TRBD2 | once | CASSLTSGLAFNEQFF | TGTGCCAGCAGCTTAACCTCTGGACTAGCCTTCAATGAGCAGTTCTTC
TRBJ2-5 | TRBV28 | TRBD1 | NA | CASSFPSTGNEETQYF | TGTGCCAGCAGTTTCCCCTCGACAGGGAATGAAGAGACCCAGTACTTC
TRBJ2-7 | TRBV7-9 | NA | once | CASSLARESYEQYF | TGTGCCAGCAGCTTAGCCCGGGAATCCTACGAGCAGTACTTC
TRBJ2-3 | TRBV6-2/TRBV6-3 | NA | NA | CASSYSAGFRTDTQYF | TGTGCCAGCAGTTACTCGGCAGGGTTTCGCACAGATACGCAGTATTTT
TRBJ1-3 | TRBV19 | NA | NA | CASRSGNTIYF | TGTGCCAGCCGCTCTGGAAACACCATATATTTT
TRBJ1-1 | TRBV6-5 | NA | NA | CASSLLSVSFF | TGTGCCAGCAGTCTTCTTTCAGTCTCTTTCTTT
TRBJ2-2 | TRBV7-9 | TRBD1 | NA | CASSSPGQGTSGELFF | TGTGCCAGCAGCTCGCCGGGACAGGGGACAAGTGGGGAGCTGTTTTTT
TRBJ1-2 | TRBV29-1 | TRBD1 | NA | CSVEPRQGLIYGYTF | TGCAGCGTGGAGCCCCGACAGGGTTTAATCTATGGCTACACCTTC
TRBJ2-7 | TRBV7-2 | TRBD1 | NA | CASSYGTVSEQYF | TGTGCCAGCAGCTACGGGACAGTAAGCGAGCAGTACTTC
TRBJ1-5 | TRBV18 | NA | once | CASSSGYSNQPQHF | TGTGCCAGCTCATCAGGGTATAGCAATCAGCCCCAGCATTTT
TRBJ2-7 | TRBV6-4 | TRBD2 | once | CASSDSNGGRCYEQYF | TGTGCCAGCAGTGACTCGAACGGCGGGAGGTGTTACGAGCAGTACTTC
TRBJ2-2 | TRBV5-4 | NA | NA | CASSLARQGGTGELFF | TGTGCCAGCAGCTTGGCCCGACAGGGAGGAACCGGGGAGCTGTTTTTT
TRBJ2-2 | TRBV19 | TRBD1 | NA | CASSKGTGWAGELFF | TGTGCCAGTAGTAAGGGGACAGGGTGGGCCGGGGAGCTGTTTTTT
TRBJ1-2 | TRBV5-6 | NA | few | CASTRRGSPRGYTF | TGTGCCAGCACCCGTCGGGGGTCCCCCCGTGGCTACACCTTC
TRBJ1-2 | TRBV6-2/TRBV6-3 | NA | NA | CASSRLRGADNYGYTF | TGTGCCAGCAGTCGCCTCAGGGGAGCGGATAACTATGGCTACACCTTC
TRBJ1-3 | TRBV6-5 | NA | NA | CASRLAHSGNTIYF | TGTGCCAGCAGGCTGGCCCACTCTGGAAACACCATATATTTT
TRBJ1-4 | TRBV6-1 | NA | NA | CASSEVQGNEKLFF | TGTGCCAGCAGTGAAGTCCAGGGGAATGAAAAACTGTTTTTT
TRBJ1-2 | TRBV15 | TRBD1 | NA | CATSRETGGYGYTF | TGTGCCACCAGCAGGGAAACAGGGGGCTATGGCTACACCTTC
TRBJ2-7 | TRBV27 | TRBD1 | NA | CASSWDSSYEQYF | TGTGCCAGCAGTTGGGACAGCTCCTACGAGCAGTACTTC
TRBJ2-1 | TRBV7-8 | TRBD2 | NA | CASSRSGTSYNEQFF | TGTGCCAGCAGCCGTAGCGGGACATCCTACAATGAGCAGTTCTTC
TRBJ1-2 | TRBV28 | NA | NA | CASSHLQDRFYGYTF | TGTGCCAGCAGCCACCTACAGGATCGCTTCTATGGCTACACCTTC
TRBJ1-1 | TRBV21-1 | NA | once | CASSNGTDTEAFF | TGTGCCAGCAGCAACGGGACAGACACTGAAGCTTTCTTT
TRBJ2-5 | TRBV28 | TRBD2 | NA | CASSEGLAGEAQETQYF | TGTGCCAGCAGTGAGGGACTAGCGGGAGAGGCCCAAGAGACCCAGTACTTC
TRBJ1-2 | TRBV19 | TRBD1 | once | CASSFGQGAGYGYTF | TGTGCCAGTAGTTTTGGACAGGGGGCAGGGTATGGCTACACCTTC
TRBJ1-1 | TRBV5-6 | NA | NA | CASSLARVGNTEAFF | TGTGCCAGCAGCTTGGCCAGGGTAGGGAACACTGAAGCTTTCTTT
TRBJ1-1 | TRBV7-9 | NA | NA | CAGERGGYDTEAFF | TGTGCCGGAGAGCGGGGGGGGTACGACACTGAAGCTTTCTTT
TRBJ1-2 | TRBV6-5 | NA | once | CASSYKRRLDGYTF | TGTGCCAGCAGTTACAAACGCAGGCTCGATGGCTACACCTTC
TRBJ1-2 | TRBV6-5 | NA | NA | CASRRTENYGYTF | TGTGCCAGCAGGAGGACAGAGAACTATGGCTACACCTTC
TRBJ2-3 | TRBV18 | NA | NA | CASSSGRNTQYF | TGTGCCAGCTCGTCAGGGAGGAATACGCAGTATTTT
TRBJ2-1 | TRBV6-2/TRBV6-3 | TRBD2 | NA | CASSSLAGGKDNEQFF | TGTGCCAGCAGTTCACTAGCGGGAGGTAAGGACAATGAGCAGTTCTTC